Below, one TCR beta chain is given with its context. This specimen belongs to a study of blood T cell repertoires in COVID-19. Across the study: Sites in the United States, Italy and Spain provided acute and convalescent COVID-19 samples. Sources were T cells, B-cell-depleted T cells, or PBMCs; the material itself was cDNA or gDNA.

The germline gives CDR1 SGHTA, CDR2 FQGNSA. The junction had 6 bases not matched to a gene; V was cut back by 1 base and J by 7 bases. The CDR3 length is 15 residues. Authors' data handling: Researchers report that nucleated cell counts were estimated from reference gene primer amplification. Libraries were prepared by immunoSEQ multiplex PCR; TCRdb keeps only in-frame clonotypes and omits some of them. From that table come the V and J calls and clone size; the DNA was used to work out D and trimming. The sample holds about 140,000 clones, around 81% seen once. The genes are TRBV7-2 and TRBJ2-1, with 8 bases identical to TRBD2. Sequenced sample: peripheral blood. The TCR originated in a human donor in a cohort sampled during active COVID-19. The DNA for the CDR3 is TGTGCCAGCAGCTTAGTCTTTGGCGGGAGGAATGAGCAGTTCTTC. Amino acid sequence: CASSLVFGGRNEQFF.